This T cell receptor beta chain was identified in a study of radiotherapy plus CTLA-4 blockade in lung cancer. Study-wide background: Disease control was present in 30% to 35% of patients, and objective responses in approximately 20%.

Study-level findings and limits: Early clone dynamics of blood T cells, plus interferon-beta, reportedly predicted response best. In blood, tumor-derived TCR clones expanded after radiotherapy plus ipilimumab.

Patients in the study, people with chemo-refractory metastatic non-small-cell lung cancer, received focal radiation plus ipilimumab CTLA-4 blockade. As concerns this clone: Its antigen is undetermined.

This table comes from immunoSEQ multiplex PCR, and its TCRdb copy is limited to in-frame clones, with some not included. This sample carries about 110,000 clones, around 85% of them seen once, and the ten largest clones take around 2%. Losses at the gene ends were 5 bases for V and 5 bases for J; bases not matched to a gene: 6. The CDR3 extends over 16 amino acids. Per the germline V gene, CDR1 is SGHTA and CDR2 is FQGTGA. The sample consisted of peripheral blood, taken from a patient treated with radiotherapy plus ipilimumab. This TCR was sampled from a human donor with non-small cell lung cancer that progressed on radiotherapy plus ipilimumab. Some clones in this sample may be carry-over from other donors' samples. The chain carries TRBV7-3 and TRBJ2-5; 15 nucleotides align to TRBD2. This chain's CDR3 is CASSPGLAGGSETQYF. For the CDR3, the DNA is TGTGCCAGCAGCCCGGGACTAGCGGGGGGTTCGGAGACCCAGTACTTC.